Below are 31 T cell receptor beta chains sequenced from a single sample in a study of T cells in Graves' hyperthyroidism and ophthalmopathy. TCR beta CDR3 regions were amplified from RNA. HTBI primers were used for first-round RT-PCR of the TCR CDR3. MiXCR, applied by TCRdb to the multiplex PCR reads, yields one record per CDR3 protein. This table has under 300,000 distinct CDR3 sequences, approximately 12% appearing once. Sequenced input: blood. These receptors all come from a woman in her twenties or thirties with Graves' hyperthyroidism that later progressed to Graves' ophthalmopathy.

The table lists this clonotype with a few counts. V gene TRBV5-8 combines with J gene TRBJ2-3; D is unresolved. This CDR3 spans 17 amino acids. Germline V lookup: CDR1 SGHTS, CDR2 YDEGEE. V was clipped by 0 bases and J by 4 bases, with 18 bases between them. CDR3: CASSLGAAISLADTQYF. CDR3 coding DNA: TGTGCCAGCAGCTTGGGGGCAGCTATCTCTTTAGCAGATACGCAGTATTTT.

This clonotype was found many times. The rearrangement links TRBV12-3 or TRBV12-4 to TRBJ1-1; the match to TRBD1 covers 11 bases. V lost 6 bases and J lost 4; bases outside the gene matches: 1. CDR3 length: 13 residues. The CDR3 reads CASRGTGGTEAFF. Written as DNA, the CDR3 is TGTGCCAGCAGGGGGACAGGGGGCACTGAAGCTTTCTTT.

This clonotype has ten or more counts. DNA of the CDR3: TGTGCCAGCAGCTTTCCGTCCGGGGAGACCCAGTACTTC. This sequence encodes CASSFPSGETQYF. This rearrangement joins TRBV11-2 to TRBJ2-5; D gene ambiguous. The V gene lost 3 bases and the J gene lost 5 bases, with 10 bases spanning the gap. The V gene's germline CDR1 is SGHAT and CDR2 FQNNGV. This CDR3 contains 13 residues. The full variable domain, its missing parts supplied by reference TRBV11-2 and TRBJ2-5, is EAGVAQSPRYKIIEKRQSVAFWCNPISGHATLYWYQQILGQGPKLLIQFQNNGVVDDSQLPKDRFSAERLKGVDSTLKIQPAKLEDSAVYLCASSFPSGETQYFGPGTRLLVL.

This clonotype was seen ten or more times. This chain links TRBV30 with TRBJ2-3, with D possibly matching TRBD2 (6 bases). Trimming removed 3 bases at V and 1 base at J, with 14 bases between. Germline lookup yields CDR1 GTSNPN and CDR2 SVGIG (reference sequence). CDR3 length equals 15 residues. CDR3 DNA sequence: TGTGCCTGGAGGGGGAGGAGGTCGCGCACAGATACGCAGTATTTT. Amino acid sequence: CAWRGRRSRTDTQYF.

A remark on this clonotype: A read error may be the cause here, since a much bigger clone is one base away. The chain is built from TRBV28 and TRBJ2-4, with 7 positions matching TRBD2. The CDR3 is 13 residues long. Germline-derived CDR1 and CDR2 are MDHEN and SYDVKM. The CDR3 loop is CVSHTAGRNIQYF. CDR3 in DNA: TGTGTCAGCCATACCGCCGGGAGGAACATTCAGTACTTC.

This clonotype has a count of ten or more. The genes are TRBV5-8 and TRBJ2-5; weak D call: TRBD2 (6 bases). The CDR3 has 15 amino acids. Germline V gene sequence: CDR1 SGHTS, CDR2 YDEGEE. V shed 5 bases and J shed 0 bases, with 14 bases lying between them. CDR3 in DNA: TGTGCCAGCAGGCCGGGACTCTCGTACCAAGAGACCCAGTACTTC. Its protein is CASRPGLSYQETQYF.

This clonotype was observed many times. The rearrangement joins TRBV27 to TRBJ2-7; D is ambiguous. The CDR3 has 12 amino acids. The germline CDR1 and CDR2 sequences are MNHEY and SMNVEV (reference sequence). Trimming left V 6 bases short and J 6 bases short, with 12 bases between. CDR3 protein: CASSPLAGEQYF. DNA of the CDR3: TGTGCCAGCAGCCCTCTGGCAGGCGAGCAGTACTTC.

This clonotype was seen repeatedly, ten times or more. The chain combines TRBV27 with TRBJ2-3; D tentatively reads TRBD1 or TRBD2 (5 bases each). Trimming removed 7 bases from V and 5 bases from J, with 19 bases in between. Looked up from germline, CDR1 is MNHEY and CDR2 is SMNVEV (reference sequence). The CDR3 has 15 amino acids. This CDR3 reads CASTEVPGPLDTQYF. In DNA, the CDR3 is TGTGCCAGCACCGAAGTCCCGGGACCCTTAGATACGCAGTATTTT.

V usage is TRBV20-1 and J usage is TRBJ2-7; tentative D call: TRBD2 (5 bases). Germline V CDR1 and CDR2: DFQATT, SNEGSKA (reference sequence). V lost 1 base to trimming and J lost 0 bases, with 16 bases between them. The CDR3 length is 16 residues. CDR3 coding DNA: TGCAGTGCTAGAGTTCCCGGAGGCGGGTTCTCCTACGAGCAGTACTTC. The encoded protein is CSARVPGGGFSYEQYF.

This clonotype was detected a few times. The genes are TRBV19 and TRBJ2-2; no clear D. V lost 0 bases and J lost 0, with 11 bases in between. The germline V gene encodes CDR1 LNHDA and CDR2 SQIVND (reference sequence). There are 17 residues in the CDR3. DNA of the CDR3: TGTGCCAGTAGTATAGAGGCTTGGGCAGCGAACACCGGGGAGCTGTTTTTT. The encoded protein is CASSIEAWAANTGELFF.

This clonotype was picked up a small number of times. The V gene is TRBV7-9, the J gene TRBJ1-1; no clear D gene. Per the germline V gene, CDR1 is SEHNR and CDR2 is FQNEAQ (reference sequence). This CDR3 has 12 residues. V gave up 6 bases and J gave up 1 base, with 6 bases separating them. The CDR3 spells CASRPANTEAFF. Written as DNA, the CDR3 is TGTGCCAGCAGACCCGCGAACACTGAAGCTTTCTTT.

In this sample, this clonotype turned up many times. V is TRBV28 and J is TRBJ1-6, with D perhaps matching TRBD1 (6 bases). Looked up from germline, CDR1 is MDHEN and CDR2 is SYDVKM. V was shortened by 8 bases and J by 5 bases, with 19 bases between the two germline ends. The CDR3 contains 16 residues. The CDR3 sequence is CASGTRKWGHNSPLHF. The CDR3 DNA is TGTGCCAGCGGGACAAGGAAATGGGGCCATAATTCACCCCTCCACTTT.

This clonotype came up a few times. The chain couples TRBV7-9 to TRBJ2-1, with 7 bases fitting TRBD1. The length of the CDR3 is 17 residues. With V trimmed by 5 bases and J by 7 bases, 17 bases remained unmatched. Per germline, CDR1 SEHNR and CDR2 FQNEAQ (reference sequence). The CDR3: CASSRAAGQELSNEQFF. In DNA, the CDR3 is TGTGCCAGCAGCCGCGCCGCCGGACAGGAACTGTCTAATGAGCAGTTCTTC. The entire variable domain, with the rest obtained from reference TRBV7-9 and TRBJ2-1, is as follows: DTGVSQNPRHKITKRGQNVTFRCDPISEHNRLYWYRQTLGQGPEFLTYFQNEAQLEKSRLLSDRFSAERPKGSFSTLEIQRTEQGDSAMYLCASSRAAGQELSNEQFFGPGTRLTVL.

This clonotype was seen many times. J is TRBJ1-3 and V is TRBV29-1; D uncertain. V lost 6 bases to trimming and J lost 1 base, with 4 bases between them. The CDR3 consists of 11 residues. Germline CDR1 reads SQVTM; CDR2 reads ANQGSEA. The CDR3 here is CSVDSGNTIYF. In DNA, the CDR3 is TGCAGCGTAGATTCTGGAAACACCATATATTTT.

This clonotype appeared many times. V is TRBV11-2 and J is TRBJ2-2; 9 nucleotides align to TRBD2. There are 18 residues in the CDR3. In germline, CDR1 is SGHAT, CDR2 FQNNGV. Trimming took 1 base from V and 4 from J; bases not matched to a gene: 10. The CDR3 bases are TGTGCCAGCAGCTTAGTCCTAGCGGGGAGTACGAGCACCGGGGAGCTGTTTTTT. This codes for CASSLVLAGSTSTGELFF.

This clonotype appeared a few times. This chain links TRBV19 with TRBJ2-7; 9 nucleotides match TRBD2. The V gene end was trimmed by 5 bases and the J gene end by 3 bases; junction bases not matched to a gene: 11. Germline V gene data show CDR1 as LNHDA and CDR2 as SQIVND (reference sequence). The CDR3 covers 16 residues. The CDR3 loop reads CASSPHESGRNYEQYF. The CDR3 DNA sequence: TGTGCCAGTAGTCCCCACGAGAGCGGGAGGAACTACGAGCAGTACTTC.

In its sample, this clonotype was seen many times. V usage is TRBV30 and J usage is TRBJ2-3; a possible D gene is TRBD1 (6 bases). Germline values: CDR1 GTSNPN, CDR2 SVGIG (reference sequence). The V and J ends lost 7 bases and 2 bases respectively, with 19 bases between them. The length of the CDR3 is 15 residues. CDR3 sequence: CASSTGSDPTDTQYF. CDR3 in DNA: TGTGCCTCTTCGACAGGTAGCGACCCCACAGATACGCAGTATTTT.

This clonotype was seen just once. The gene calls are TRBV7-2 and TRBJ2-7; 10 positions agree with TRBD2. CDR3 size: 16 residues. V lost 5 bases to trimming and J lost 0 bases; unmatched junction nucleotides: 7. Germline values: CDR1 SGHTA, CDR2 FQGNSA. In DNA form, the CDR3 reads TGTGCCAGCAGCCCTCAACTAGCGGGAAACTCCTACGAGCAGTACTTC. Translated: CASSPQLAGNSYEQYF.

This clonotype came up many times. The rearrangement links TRBV5-1 to TRBJ2-7, with D possibly matching TRBD2 (6 bases). V was trimmed by 0 bases and J by 6 bases, leaving 16 bases between them. The CDR3 has 15 amino acids. Germline V gene lookup returns CDR1 SGHRS and CDR2 YFSETQ. CDR3 DNA sequence: TGCGCCAGCAGCTTGGGGGTGGAGGGAGTGAGCGAGCAGTACTTC. Residues: CASSLGVEGVSEQYF. Variable domain in full (rest from reference TRBV5-1 and TRBJ2-7): KAGVTQTPRYLIKTRGQQVTLSCSPISGHRSVSWYQQTPGQGLQFLFEYFSETQRNKGNFPGRFSGRQFSNSRSEMNVSTLELGDSALYLCASSLGVEGVSEQYFGPGTRLTVT.

There are many counts of this clonotype. The chain links TRBV20-1 to TRBJ2-1, with 7 bases fitting TRBD1. Germline-derived CDR1 and CDR2 are DFQATT and SNEGSKA (reference sequence). The CDR3 loop spans 15 amino acids. The V segment lost 2 bases and the J segment 5 bases; nucleotides outside the gene matches: 9. The CDR3 loop is CSARPGTAGNNEQFF. CDR3 coding DNA: TGCAGTGCTAGACCCGGGACAGCCGGTAACAATGAGCAGTTCTTC.

The rearrangement joins TRBV28 to TRBJ1-4; unclear D gene. CDR3 length: 14 residues. Germline V CDR1 and CDR2: MDHEN, SYDVKM. V lost 6 bases and J 5 bases, leaving 13 bases between the germline ends. The CDR3 sequence: CASSPQVVNEKLFF. The DNA of the CDR3 is TGTGCCAGCAGCCCCCAGGTAGTGAATGAAAAACTGTTTTTT.

This clonotype was seen at least ten times. This chain uses TRBV4-1 with TRBJ2-7; 9 bases line up with TRBD1. V gave up 1 base and J gave up 4 bases; unmatched junction bases: 11. CDR1 MGHRA and CDR2 YSYEKL come from the germline V gene. This CDR3 is 17 amino acids long. CDR3 DNA: TGCGCCAGCAGCCAAGCTTATCCGGGACAGGGCCAATACGAGCAGTACTTC. It translates to CASSQAYPGQGQYEQYF.

This clonotype was detected ten times or more. This chain uses TRBV27 with TRBJ2-7; maybe TRBD2 (6 bases). Germline V gene sequence: CDR1 MNHEY, CDR2 SMNVEV (reference sequence). The V end lost 5 bases, the J end lost 0 bases, and 11 bases lay between the germline ends. This CDR3 contains 14 residues. The CDR3 reads CASSASGFSYEQYF. The CDR3 region has the DNA TGTGCCAGCAGTGCAAGCGGGTTCTCCTACGAGCAGTACTTC.

Worth noting for this clonotype: It may be a read error: a sequence one base away is much more abundant. This sequence joins TRBV28 and TRBJ2-5, with 7 positions matching TRBD1. The germline gives CDR1 MDHEN, CDR2 SYDVKM. The CDR3 sequence is 12 residues long. The CDR3 sequence: CASQGQQETQCF. Written as DNA, the CDR3 is TGTGCCAGTCAGGGACAGCAAGAGACCCAGTGCTTC.

CDR3 sequence: CASSQDLNYEQFF. Written as DNA, the CDR3 is TGTGCCAGCAGCCAAGATCTGAATTATGAGCAGTTCTTC. This chain joins TRBV3-1 and TRBJ2-1; D ambiguous. The CDR3 contains 13 residues. CDR1 is LGHDT and CDR2 is YNNKEL in the germline V gene (reference sequence). Trimming removed 0 bases from V and 8 bases from J, with 8 bases in between.

This clonotype was observed many times. This rearrangement joins TRBV27 to TRBJ2-5; the D is unclear. V lost 6 bases and J lost 1, with 15 bases in between. The CDR3 runs 15 residues. From germline, CDR1 is MNHEY and CDR2 SMNVEV (reference sequence). The chain's CDR3 is CASRVAQHLQETQYF. DNA for the CDR3: TGTGCCAGCAGAGTGGCGCAGCATCTCCAAGAGACCCAGTACTTC.

This clonotype has a count of ten or more. The chain has TRBV3-2 and TRBJ1-2; the table's D call TRBD1 went unverified against the DNA. TRBV3-2 is a listed pseudogene. CDR3 size: 19 residues. Here the CDR3 reads CASSQDGGHPCFLNYGYTF. CDR3 bases: TGTGCCAGCAGCCAAGATGGGGGACACCCGTGCTTTCTCAACTATGGCTACACCTTC.

This clonotype was observed a handful of times. This chain joins TRBV5-6 and TRBJ2-7, with 10 nucleotides matching TRBD2. V was pared by 3 bases and J by 0 bases, with 3 bases of the junction left unmatched. From germline, CDR1 is SGHDT and CDR2 YYEEEE. The CDR3 is 15 residues long. The CDR3, as DNA: TGTGCCAGCAGCTACGGGACTAGCGACTCCTACGAGCAGTACTTC. Its translation is CASSYGTSDSYEQYF.

This sequence joins TRBV9 and TRBJ2-1, with a possible D match to TRBD2 (6 bases). The V gene lost 1 base and the J gene lost 6 bases, with 11 bases spanning the gap. Germline lookup yields CDR1 SGDLS and CDR2 YYNGEE. The CDR3 sequence is 14 residues long. The CDR3 DNA sequence: TGTGCCAGCAGCGTAACCCGGGAGAGCAATGAGCAGTTCTTC. Protein sequence: CASSVTRESNEQFF.

Only a few counts were recorded for this clonotype. The gene calls are TRBV7-9 and TRBJ2-3; TRBD2 aligns across 8 bases. Germline V gene lookup returns CDR1 SEHNR and CDR2 FQNEAQ (reference sequence). The ends lost 8 bases at V and 6 bases at J; junction bases unmatched: 13. This CDR3 has 15 amino acids. The CDR3 DNA sequence: TGTGCCAGCGTCGTAGGGCCGGGAGGGCCGGATACGCAGTATTTT. It encodes CASVVGPGGPDTQYF.

This clonotype has just a few counts. The chain recombines TRBV4-1 with TRBJ2-7; 7 bases map to TRBD2. There are 17 residues in the CDR3. Trimming removed 0 bases from V and 0 bases from J; junction bases left unmatched: 8. Germline V CDR1 and CDR2: MGHRA, YSYEKL. The CDR3 region is CASSQDDVGGSSYEQYF. The CDR3 coding sequence is TGCGCCAGCAGCCAAGACGATGTTGGCGGGAGCTCCTACGAGCAGTACTTC.